The rows below give T cell receptor beta chains drawn from one sample of a study of blood T cell repertoires in COVID-19. Here immunoSEQ multiplex PCR was the method, and the copy in TCRdb shows in-frame clones only, minus some. Of roughly 130,000 clones in the sample, 84% were seen once. Sequencing was performed on PBMCs or T cells enriched from blood (not recorded which). Receptors originate from a woman in her 30s who had recovered from COVID-19. Both conserved end residues are part of each CDR3. The D gene is left open where the match is weak. Rows may omit the clone size; those that give it use once, few, many or a size class.

j_gene | d_gene | v_gene | abundance | CDR3aa | CDR3nt
TRBJ2-1 | TRBD2 | TRBV4-1 | once | CASSQVVAGGNEQFF | TGCGCCAGCAGCCAAGTGGTAGCGGGAGGAAATGAGCAGTTCTTC
TRBJ2-3 | TRBD2 | TRBV7-2 | . | CASSLDSSGSGDTQYF | TGTGCCAGCAGCTTAGACTCTAGCGGGAGTGGGGATACGCAGTATTTT
TRBJ1-4 | . | TRBV15 | . | CATSSGGGTNEKLFF | TGTGCCACCAGCAGCGGGGGGGGCACTAATGAAAAACTGTTTTTT
TRBJ2-7 | TRBD1 | TRBV14 | once | CASSQGTGGYEQYF | TGTGCCAGCAGCCAAGGGACAGGGGGCTACGAGCAGTACTTC
TRBJ2-2 | . | TRBV5-1 | . | CASSFLGERAGELFF | TGCGCCAGCAGCTTCCTGGGAGAAAGAGCCGGGGAGCTGTTTTTT
TRBJ2-5 | TRBD1 | TRBV19 | . | CASSPTGGKETQYF | TGTGCCAGTAGTCCTACAGGGGGAAAAGAGACCCAGTACTTC
TRBJ1-5 | TRBD1 | TRBV28 | . | CASSRHGTDNQPQHF | TGTGCCAGCAGTCGCCACGGGACAGACAATCAGCCCCAGCATTTT
TRBJ2-3 | TRBD2 | TRBV4-1 | . | CASSQEGGRAPDTQYF | TGCGCCAGCAGCCAAGAAGGAGGGAGGGCCCCAGATACGCAGTATTTT
TRBJ1-4 | TRBD1 | TRBV5-1 | . | CASTGGATEKLFF | TGCGCCAGTACAGGGGGCGCGACGGAAAAACTGTTTTTT
TRBJ1-1 | TRBD1 | TRBV11-2 | . | CASSLDPGGATDRVGTEAFF | TGTGCCAGCAGCTTAGATCCAGGGGGCGCAACCGACCGCGTTGGCACTGAAGCTTTCTTT
TRBJ2-3 | TRBD1 | TRBV7-6 | . | CASSLIPDRGYTDTQYF | TGTGCCAGCAGCTTAATCCCGGACAGGGGATACACAGATACGCAGTATTTT
TRBJ2-1 | TRBD2 | TRBV7-3 | once | CASSPSGLAGYNEQFF | TGTGCCAGCAGCCCTTCGGGACTAGCGGGTTACAATGAGCAGTTCTTC
TRBJ2-7 | TRBD1 | TRBV12-3/TRBV12-4 | many | CASSLQGAYEQYF | TGTGCCAGCAGTTTACAGGGGGCGTACGAGCAGTACTTC
TRBJ1-2 | TRBD1 | TRBV6-2/TRBV6-3 | . | CASSHNDRGIGYTF | TGTGCCAGCAGTCACAACGACAGGGGGATCGGCTACACCTTC